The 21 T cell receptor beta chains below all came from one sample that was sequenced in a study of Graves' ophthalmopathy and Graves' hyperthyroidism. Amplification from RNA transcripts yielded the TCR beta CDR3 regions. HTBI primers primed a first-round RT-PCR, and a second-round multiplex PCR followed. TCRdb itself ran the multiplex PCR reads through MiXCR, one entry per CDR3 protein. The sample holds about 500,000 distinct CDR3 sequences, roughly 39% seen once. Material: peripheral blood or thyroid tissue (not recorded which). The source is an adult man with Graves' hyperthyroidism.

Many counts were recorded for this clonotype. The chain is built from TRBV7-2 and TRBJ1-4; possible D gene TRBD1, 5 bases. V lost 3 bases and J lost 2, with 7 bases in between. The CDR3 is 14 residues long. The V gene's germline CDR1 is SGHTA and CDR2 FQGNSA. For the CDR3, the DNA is TGTGCCAGCAGCTTTGACAGTACTAATGAAAAACTGTTTTTT. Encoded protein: CASSFDSTNEKLFF.

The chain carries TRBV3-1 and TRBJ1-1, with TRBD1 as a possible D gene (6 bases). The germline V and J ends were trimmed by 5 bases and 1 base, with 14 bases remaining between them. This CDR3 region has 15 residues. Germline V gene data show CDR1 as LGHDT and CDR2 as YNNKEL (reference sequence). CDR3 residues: CASSYLDSANTEAFF. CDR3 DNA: TGTGCCAGCAGCTATTTGGACAGCGCGAACACTGAAGCTTTCTTT. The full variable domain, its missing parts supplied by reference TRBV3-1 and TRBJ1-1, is DTAVSQTPKYLVTQMGNDKSIKCEQNLGHDTMYWYKQDSKKFLKIMFSYNNKELIINETVPNRFSPKSPDKAHLNLHINSLELGDSAVYFCASSYLDSANTEAFFGQGTRLTVV.

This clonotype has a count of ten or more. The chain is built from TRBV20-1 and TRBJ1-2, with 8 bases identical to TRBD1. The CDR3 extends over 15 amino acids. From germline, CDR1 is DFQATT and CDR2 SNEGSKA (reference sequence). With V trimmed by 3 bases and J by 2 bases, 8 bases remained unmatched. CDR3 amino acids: CSARGRQGLNYGYTF. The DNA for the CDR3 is TGCAGTGCTAGGGGAAGACAGGGGTTGAACTATGGCTACACCTTC.

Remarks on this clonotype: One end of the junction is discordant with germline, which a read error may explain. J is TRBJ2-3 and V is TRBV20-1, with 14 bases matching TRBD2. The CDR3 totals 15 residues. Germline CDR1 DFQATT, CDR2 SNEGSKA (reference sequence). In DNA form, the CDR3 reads TGCAATGCTAGGGGACTAGCGGGGGGCACAGATACGCAGTATTTT. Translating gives CNARGLAGGTDTQYF.

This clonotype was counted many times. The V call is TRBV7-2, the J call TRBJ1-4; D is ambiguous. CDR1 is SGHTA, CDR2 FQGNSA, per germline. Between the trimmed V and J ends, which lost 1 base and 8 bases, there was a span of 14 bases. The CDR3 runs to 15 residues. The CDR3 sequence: CASSLVGEGGEKLFF. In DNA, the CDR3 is TGTGCCAGCAGCTTAGTTGGAGAGGGAGGCGAAAAACTGTTTTTT.

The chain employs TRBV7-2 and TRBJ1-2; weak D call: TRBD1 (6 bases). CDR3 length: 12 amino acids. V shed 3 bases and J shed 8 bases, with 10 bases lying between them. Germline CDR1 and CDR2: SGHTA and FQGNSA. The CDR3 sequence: CASSFTGFGYTF. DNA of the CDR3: TGTGCCAGCAGCTTTACAGGGTTCGGCTACACCTTC.

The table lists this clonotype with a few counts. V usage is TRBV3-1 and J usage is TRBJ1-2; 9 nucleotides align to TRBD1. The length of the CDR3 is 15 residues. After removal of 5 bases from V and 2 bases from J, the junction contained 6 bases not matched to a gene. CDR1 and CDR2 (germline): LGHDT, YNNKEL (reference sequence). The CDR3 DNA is TGTGCCAGCAGCTGGGGACAGGGCAAGAACTATGGCTACACCTTC. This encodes CASSWGQGKNYGYTF.

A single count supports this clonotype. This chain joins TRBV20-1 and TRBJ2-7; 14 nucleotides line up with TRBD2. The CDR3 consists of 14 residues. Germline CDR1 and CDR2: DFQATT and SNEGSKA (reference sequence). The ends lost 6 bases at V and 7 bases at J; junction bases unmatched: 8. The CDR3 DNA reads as TGCAGTGCGGGACTAGCGGGAGTCACCAATGAGCAGTACTTC. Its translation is CSAGLAGVTNEQYF.

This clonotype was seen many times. In DNA, the CDR3 is TGTGCCAGTCGACATAGCTCTGGAAACACCATATATTTT. As protein: CASRHSSGNTIYF. The chain has TRBV11-2 and TRBJ1-3; D gene ambiguous. V was clipped by 9 bases and J by 0 bases, with 9 bases between them. The germline V gene has CDR1 SGHAT and CDR2 FQNNGV. This CDR3 region has 13 residues.

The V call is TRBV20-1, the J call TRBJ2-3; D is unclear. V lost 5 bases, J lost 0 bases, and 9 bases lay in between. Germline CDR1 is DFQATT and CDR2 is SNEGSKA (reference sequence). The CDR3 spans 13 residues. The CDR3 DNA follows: TGCAGTGCTTCCCTATTTAGCACAGATACGCAGTATTTT. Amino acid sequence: CSASLFSTDTQYF.

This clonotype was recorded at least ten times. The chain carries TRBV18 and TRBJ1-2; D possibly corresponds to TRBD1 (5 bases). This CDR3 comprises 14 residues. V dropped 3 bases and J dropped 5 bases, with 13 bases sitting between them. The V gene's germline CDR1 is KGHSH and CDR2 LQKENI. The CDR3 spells CASSPGGQLYGYTF. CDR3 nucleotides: TGTGCCAGCTCACCGGGAGGACAACTGTATGGCTACACCTTC.

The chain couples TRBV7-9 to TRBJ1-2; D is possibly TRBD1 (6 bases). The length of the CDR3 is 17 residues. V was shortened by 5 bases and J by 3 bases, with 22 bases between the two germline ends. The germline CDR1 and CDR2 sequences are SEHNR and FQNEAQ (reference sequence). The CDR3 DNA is TGTGCCAGCAGCCTTTATTTTACAAGGACAGAGGACTATGGCTACACCTTC. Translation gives CASSLYFTRTEDYGYTF.

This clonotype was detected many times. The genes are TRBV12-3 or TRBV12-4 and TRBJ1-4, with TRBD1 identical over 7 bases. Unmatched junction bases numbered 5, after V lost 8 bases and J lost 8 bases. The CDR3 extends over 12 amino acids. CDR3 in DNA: TGTGCCAGCCAACGCAGGGGGGAAAAACTGTTTTTT. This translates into CASQRRGEKLFF.

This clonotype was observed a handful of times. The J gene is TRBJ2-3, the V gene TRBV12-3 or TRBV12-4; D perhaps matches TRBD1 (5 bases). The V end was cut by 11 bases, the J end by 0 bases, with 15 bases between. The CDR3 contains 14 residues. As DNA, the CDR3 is TGTGCCGGAGCGTTGACAGCAAGCACAGATACGCAGTATTTT. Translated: CAGALTASTDTQYF.

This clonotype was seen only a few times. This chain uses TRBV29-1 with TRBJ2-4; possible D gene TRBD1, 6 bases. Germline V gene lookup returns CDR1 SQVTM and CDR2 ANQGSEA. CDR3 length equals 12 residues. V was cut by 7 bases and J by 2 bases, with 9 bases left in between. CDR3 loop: CSGGQSKNIQYF. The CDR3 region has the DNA TGCAGCGGTGGACAGTCCAAAAACATTCAGTACTTC. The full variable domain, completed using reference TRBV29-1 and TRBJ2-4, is SAVISQKPSRDICQRGTSLTIQCQVDSQVTMMFWYRQQPGQSLTLIATANQGSEATYESGFVIDKFPISRPNLTFSTLTVSNMSPEDSSIYLCSGGQSKNIQYFGAGTRLSVL.

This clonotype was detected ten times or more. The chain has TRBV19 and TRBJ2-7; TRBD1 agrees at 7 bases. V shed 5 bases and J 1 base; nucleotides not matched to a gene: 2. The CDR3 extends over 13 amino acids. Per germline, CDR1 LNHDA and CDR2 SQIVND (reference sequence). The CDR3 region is CASSSDRSYEQYF. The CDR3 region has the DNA TGTGCCAGTAGTTCGGACAGGTCCTACGAGCAGTACTTC. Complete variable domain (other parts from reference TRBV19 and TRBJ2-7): DGGITQSPKYLFRKEGQNVTLSCEQNLNHDAMYWYRQDPGQGLRLIYYSQIVNDFQKGDIAEGYSVSREKKESFPLTVTSAQKNPTAFYLCASSSDRSYEQYFGPGTRLTVT.

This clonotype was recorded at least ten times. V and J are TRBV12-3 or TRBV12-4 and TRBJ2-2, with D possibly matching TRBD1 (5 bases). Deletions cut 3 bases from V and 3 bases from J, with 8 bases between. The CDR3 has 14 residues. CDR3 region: CASSFQGDTGELFF. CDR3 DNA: TGTGCCAGCAGTTTTCAAGGGGACACCGGGGAGCTGTTTTTT.

CDR3 sequence (DNA): TGCAGTGCCGCGGGACAGGGGGCCTACGAGCAGTACTTC. Protein product: CSAAGQGAYEQYF. The chain is built from TRBV20-1 and TRBJ2-5; 11 bases align to TRBD1. The J call is in doubt because the DNA end fits TRBJ2-7 better. Germline loops: CDR1 DFQATT, CDR2 SNEGSKA (reference sequence). The CDR3 loop spans 13 amino acids.

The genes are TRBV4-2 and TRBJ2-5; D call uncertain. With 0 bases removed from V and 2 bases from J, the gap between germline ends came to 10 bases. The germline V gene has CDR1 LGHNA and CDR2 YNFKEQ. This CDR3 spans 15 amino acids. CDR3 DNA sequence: TGTGCCAGCAGCCAAGATGCCCAGCTTCAAGAGACCCAGTACTTC. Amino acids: CASSQDAQLQETQYF.

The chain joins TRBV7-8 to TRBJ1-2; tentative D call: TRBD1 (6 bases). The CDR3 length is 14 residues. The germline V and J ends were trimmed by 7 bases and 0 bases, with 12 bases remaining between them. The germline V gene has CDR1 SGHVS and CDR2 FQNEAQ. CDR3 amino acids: CASNTGQTNYGYTF. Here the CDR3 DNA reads TGTGCCAGCAACACGGGACAAACTAACTATGGCTACACCTTC.

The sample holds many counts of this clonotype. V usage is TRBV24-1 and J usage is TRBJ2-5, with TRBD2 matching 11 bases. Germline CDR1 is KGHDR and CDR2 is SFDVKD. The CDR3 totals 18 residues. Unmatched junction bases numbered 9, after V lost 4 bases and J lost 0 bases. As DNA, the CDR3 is TGTGCCACCAGTGACACTAGCGGGAGCGTTAGGGACCAAGAGACCCAGTACTTC. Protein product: CATSDTSGSVRDQETQYF.